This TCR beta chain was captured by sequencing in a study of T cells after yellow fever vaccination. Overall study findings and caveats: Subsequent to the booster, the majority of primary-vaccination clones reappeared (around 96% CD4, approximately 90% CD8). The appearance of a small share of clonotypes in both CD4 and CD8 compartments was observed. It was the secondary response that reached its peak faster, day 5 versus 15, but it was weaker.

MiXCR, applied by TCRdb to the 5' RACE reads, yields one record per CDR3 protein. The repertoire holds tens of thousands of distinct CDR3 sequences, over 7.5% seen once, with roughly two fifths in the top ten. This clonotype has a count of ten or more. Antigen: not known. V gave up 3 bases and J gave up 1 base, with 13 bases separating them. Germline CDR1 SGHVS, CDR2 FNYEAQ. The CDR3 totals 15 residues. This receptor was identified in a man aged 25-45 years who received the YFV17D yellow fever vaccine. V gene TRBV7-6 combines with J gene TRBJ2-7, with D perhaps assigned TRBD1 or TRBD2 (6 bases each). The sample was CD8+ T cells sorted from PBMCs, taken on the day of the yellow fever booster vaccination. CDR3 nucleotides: TGTGCCAGCAGCTTGGGGGGACATACGTCCTACGAGCAGTACTTC. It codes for CASSLGGHTSYEQYF.